The rows below give T cell receptor beta chains drawn from one sample of a study of blood T cell repertoires in COVID-19. Using immunoSEQ multiplex PCR, the repertoire was profiled, and TCRdb retains in-frame clones only, with some absent. The sample has 45,000 to 55,000 clones, 70% to 85% seen once; the top ten hold roughly 12%. The sequencing input was peripheral blood. The source is a man older than 75 with COVID-19, enrolled during active disease. Each CDR3 is given with its conserved first and last residue. D genes are given only for firm matches. Where a row states a size, it is once, few, many or the class of an expanded clone; other rows omit it.

d_gene	abundance	v_gene	j_gene	len	CDR3aa	CDR3nt
NA	NA	TRBV11-3	TRBJ2-2	14	CASSPRQYTGELFF	TGTGCCAGCAGCCCGAGACAGTACACCGGGGAGCTGTTTTTT
TRBD1	NA	TRBV6-2/TRBV6-3	TRBJ1-1	18	CASSYQPDRGRSHLEAFF	TGTGCCAGCAGTTACCAACCGGACAGGGGGCGGTCACATTTAGAAGCTTTCTTT
NA	NA	TRBV6-2/TRBV6-3	TRBJ2-7	15	CASSYSIRTNYEQYF	TGTGCCAGCAGTTACTCTATCCGGACTAACTACGAGCAGTACTTC
NA	NA	TRBV4-3	TRBJ2-2	17	CASSQKMGGTGTGELFF	TGCGCCAGCAGCCAGAAGATGGGCGGGACGGGCACCGGGGAGCTGTTTTTT
TRBD1	NA	TRBV5-6	TRBJ1-5	16	CASSLADRGGNQPQHF	TGTGCCAGCAGCTTGGCGGACAGGGGGGGCAATCAGCCCCAGCATTTT
TRBD2	NA	TRBV3-1/TRBV3-2	TRBJ2-5	18	CASSQDWSSGGRRETQYF	TGTGCCAGCAGCCAAGATTGGTCTAGCGGGGGCCGGCGGGAGACCCAGTACTTC
TRBD2	NA	TRBV7-2	TRBJ2-5	16	CASSPGTSGEGETQYF	TGTGCCAGCAGCCCAGGGACTAGCGGAGAGGGAGAGACCCAGTACTTC
NA	NA	TRBV2	TRBJ1-5	16	CASSRGSAGGNQPQHF	TGTGCCAGCAGTCGGGGGAGCGCGGGTGGGAATCAGCCCCAGCATTTT
TRBD1	NA	TRBV6-5	TRBJ1-1	15	CASKLGQTPRTEAFF	TGTGCCAGCAAGCTGGGACAGACCCCAAGGACTGAAGCTTTCTTT
NA	NA	TRBV18	TRBJ1-5	15	CASSPGGGVNQPQHF	TGTGCCAGCTCACCCGGGGGAGGGGTTAATCAGCCCCAGCATTTT
NA	NA	TRBV4-1	TRBJ2-3	15	CASSSPGSPADTQYF	TGCGCCAGCAGCTCCCCGGGATCCCCAGCGGATACGCAGTATTTT
TRBD2	NA	TRBV2	TRBJ2-5	13	CASSGLAQETQYF	TGTGCCAGCAGCGGACTAGCGCAAGAGACCCAGTACTTC
NA	NA	TRBV28	TRBJ1-2	12	CASRDQGYGYTF	TGTGCCAGCAGGGATCAGGGTTATGGCTACACCTTC
TRBD1	NA	TRBV19	TRBJ1-5	14	CASSMGQDYQPQHF	TGTGCCAGTAGTATGGGACAGGATTATCAGCCCCAGCATTTT
TRBD1	NA	TRBV29-1	TRBJ2-3	12	CSGGQGGDTQYF	TGCAGCGGGGGACAGGGAGGGGATACGCAGTATTTT
NA	NA	TRBV6-2/TRBV6-3	TRBJ1-2	18	CASSPNTARGVIDYGYTF	TGTGCCAGCAGCCCTAACACGGCTCGGGGAGTAATAGACTATGGCTACACCTTC
NA	few	TRBV2	TRBJ1-3	14	CASTRDISGNTIYF	TGTGCCAGCACCCGGGACATCTCTGGAAACACCATATATTTT
NA	NA	TRBV19	TRBJ2-2	18	CASSSGRGIRLAGGELFF	TGTGCCAGTAGCTCGGGACGGGGGATCAGGCTAGCCGGCGGGGAGCTGTTTTTT
NA	once	TRBV24-1	TRBJ2-3	14	CATSPGLNIDTQYF	TGTGCCACCAGTCCGGGACTGAACATAGATACGCAGTATTTT
TRBD2	NA	TRBV28	TRBJ2-3	15	CASSRLAGPTDTQYF	TGTGCCAGCAGCCGCCTAGCGGGCCCCACAGATACGCAGTATTTT
TRBD1	once	TRBV29-1	TRBJ1-1	13	CSGMDRINTEAFF	TGCAGCGGCATGGACAGGATAAACACTGAAGCTTTCTTT
NA	NA	TRBV7-2	TRBJ1-3	16	CASSLMPRVSGNTIYF	TGTGCCAGCAGCTTAATGCCGAGGGTCTCTGGAAACACCATATATTTT
TRBD1	NA	TRBV7-9	TRBJ1-1	15	CASSLGDRVNTEAFF	TGTGCCAGCAGCTTAGGCGACAGGGTGAACACTGAAGCTTTCTTT